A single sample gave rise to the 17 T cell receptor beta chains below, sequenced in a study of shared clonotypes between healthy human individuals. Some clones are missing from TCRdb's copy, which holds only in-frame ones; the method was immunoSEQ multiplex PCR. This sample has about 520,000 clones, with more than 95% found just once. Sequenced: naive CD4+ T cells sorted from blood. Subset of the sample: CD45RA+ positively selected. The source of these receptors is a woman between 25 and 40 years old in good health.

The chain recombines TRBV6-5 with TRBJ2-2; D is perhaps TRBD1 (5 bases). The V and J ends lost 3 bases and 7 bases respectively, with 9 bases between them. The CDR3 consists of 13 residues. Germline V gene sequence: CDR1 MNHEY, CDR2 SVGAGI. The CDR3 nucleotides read TGTGCCAGCAGTTATCAGGGTCGCGGGGAGCTGTTTTTT. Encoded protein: CASSYQGRGELFF.

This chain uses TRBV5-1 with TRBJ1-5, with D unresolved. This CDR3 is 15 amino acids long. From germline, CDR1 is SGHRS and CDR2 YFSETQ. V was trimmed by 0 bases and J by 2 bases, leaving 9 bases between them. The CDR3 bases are TGCGCCAGCAGCTTGGTACCCGGGGGCAATCAGCCCCAGCATTTT. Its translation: CASSLVPGGNQPQHF.

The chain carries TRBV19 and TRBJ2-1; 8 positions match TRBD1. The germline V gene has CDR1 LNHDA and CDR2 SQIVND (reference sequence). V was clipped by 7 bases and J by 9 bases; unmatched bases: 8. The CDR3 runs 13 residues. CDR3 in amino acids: CASTLTGGGEQFF. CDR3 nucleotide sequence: TGTGCCAGTACCCTCACAGGGGGTGGTGAGCAGTTCTTC.

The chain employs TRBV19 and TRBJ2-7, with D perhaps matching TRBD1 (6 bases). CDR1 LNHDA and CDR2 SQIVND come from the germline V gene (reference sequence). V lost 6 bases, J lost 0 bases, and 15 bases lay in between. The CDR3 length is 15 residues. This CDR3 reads CASSQQGPFSYEQYF. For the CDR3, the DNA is TGTGCCAGTAGCCAACAGGGACCCTTCTCCTACGAGCAGTACTTC.

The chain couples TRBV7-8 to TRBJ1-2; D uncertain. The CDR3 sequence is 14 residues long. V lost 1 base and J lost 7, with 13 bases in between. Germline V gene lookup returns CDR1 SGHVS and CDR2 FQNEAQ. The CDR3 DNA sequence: TGTGCCAGCAGCTTAGGAGCGTCTGGGGTTGGCTACACCTTC. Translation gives CASSLGASGVGYTF.

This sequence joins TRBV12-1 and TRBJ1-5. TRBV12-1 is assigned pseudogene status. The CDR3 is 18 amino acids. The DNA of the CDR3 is TGTGCCCGACAAGCCGGTGGAGGGACCTTGTTTAGCAATCAGCCCCAGCATTTT. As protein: CARQAGGGTLFSNQPQHF.

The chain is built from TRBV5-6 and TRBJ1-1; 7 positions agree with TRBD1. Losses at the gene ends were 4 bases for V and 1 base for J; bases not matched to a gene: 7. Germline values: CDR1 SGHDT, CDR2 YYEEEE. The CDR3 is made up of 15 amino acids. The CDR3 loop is CASSLPGTENTEAFF. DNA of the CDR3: TGTGCCAGCAGCCTGCCCGGGACAGAGAACACTGAAGCTTTCTTT. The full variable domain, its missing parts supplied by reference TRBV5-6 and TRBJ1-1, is DAGVTQSPTHLIKTRGQQVTLRCSPKSGHDTVSWYQQALGQGPQFIFQYYEEEERQRGNFPDRFSGHQFPNYSSELNVNALLLGDSALYLCASSLPGTENTEAFFGQGTRLTVV.

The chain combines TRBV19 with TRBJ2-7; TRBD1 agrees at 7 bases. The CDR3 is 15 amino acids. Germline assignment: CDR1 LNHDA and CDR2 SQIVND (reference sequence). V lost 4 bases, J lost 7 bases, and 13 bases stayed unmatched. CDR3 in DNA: TGTGCCAGTAGTAGGGCGGAGACAGGGCGCCGGGAGCAGTACTTC. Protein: CASSRAETGRREQYF.

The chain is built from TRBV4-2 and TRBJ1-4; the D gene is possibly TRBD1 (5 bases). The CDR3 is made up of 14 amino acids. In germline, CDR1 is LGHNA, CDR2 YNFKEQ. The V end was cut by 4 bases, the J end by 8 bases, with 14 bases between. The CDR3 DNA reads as TGTGCCAGCAGCCTGGCAAGGGAGGGGGAAAAACTGTTTTTT. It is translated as CASSLAREGEKLFF.

The CDR3 region is CASSLSWASYEQYF. The CDR3 DNA reads TGTGCCAGCAGTCTCTCTTGGGCCAGCTACGAGCAGTACTTC. The chain employs TRBV28 and TRBJ2-7; no firm D call. There are 14 residues in the CDR3. Germline V lookup: CDR1 MDHEN, CDR2 SYDVKM. Trimming removed 5 bases at V and 3 bases at J, with 14 bases between.

The CDR3 spells CASSVSYNEQFF. CDR3 coding DNA: TGTGCCAGCAGCGTATCCTACAATGAGCAGTTCTTC. The chain combines TRBV2 with TRBJ2-1; D call uncertain. V lost 6 bases and J lost 1, with 4 bases in between. The CDR3 is 12 amino acids. Looked up from germline, CDR1 is SNHLY and CDR2 is FYNNEI.

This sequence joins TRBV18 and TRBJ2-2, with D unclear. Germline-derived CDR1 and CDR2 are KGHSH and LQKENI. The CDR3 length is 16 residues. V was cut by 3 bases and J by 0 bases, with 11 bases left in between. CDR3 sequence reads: CASSPLGDSNTGELFF. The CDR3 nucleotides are TGTGCCAGCTCACCGCTAGGAGATTCGAACACCGGGGAGCTGTTTTTT.

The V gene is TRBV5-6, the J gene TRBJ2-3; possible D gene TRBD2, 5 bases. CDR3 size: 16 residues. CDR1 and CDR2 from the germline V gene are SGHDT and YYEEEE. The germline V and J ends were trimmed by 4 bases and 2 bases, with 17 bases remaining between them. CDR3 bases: TGTGCCAGCAGCCTATTTTCGCGAGGGCCCACAGATACGCAGTATTTT. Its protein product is CASSLFSRGPTDTQYF.

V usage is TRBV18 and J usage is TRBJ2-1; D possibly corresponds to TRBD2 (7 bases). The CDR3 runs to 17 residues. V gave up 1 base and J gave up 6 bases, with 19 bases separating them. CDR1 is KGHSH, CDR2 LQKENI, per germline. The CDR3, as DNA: TGTGCCAGCTCACCACAGGGGGACTTAGCGGGCCTCAATGAGCAGTTCTTC. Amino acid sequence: CASSPQGDLAGLNEQFF.

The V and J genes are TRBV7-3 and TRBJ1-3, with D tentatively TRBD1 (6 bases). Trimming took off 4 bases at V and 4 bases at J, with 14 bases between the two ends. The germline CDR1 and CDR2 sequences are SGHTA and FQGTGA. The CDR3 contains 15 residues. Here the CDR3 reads CASSSSQGMGNTIYF. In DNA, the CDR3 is TGTGCCAGCAGCTCATCCCAGGGGATGGGAAACACCATATATTTT.

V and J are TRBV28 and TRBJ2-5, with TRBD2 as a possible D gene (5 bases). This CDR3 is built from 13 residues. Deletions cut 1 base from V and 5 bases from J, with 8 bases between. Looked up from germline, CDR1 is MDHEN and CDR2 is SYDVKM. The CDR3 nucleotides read TGTGCCAGCAGTTTATCCGGGGTGGAGACCCAGTACTTC. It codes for CASSLSGVETQYF.

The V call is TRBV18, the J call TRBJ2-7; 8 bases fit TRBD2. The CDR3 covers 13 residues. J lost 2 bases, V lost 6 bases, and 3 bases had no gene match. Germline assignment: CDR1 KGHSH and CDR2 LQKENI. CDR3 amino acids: CASSERGPYEQYF. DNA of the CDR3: TGTGCCAGCTCCGAGCGGGGGCCCTACGAGCAGTACTTC. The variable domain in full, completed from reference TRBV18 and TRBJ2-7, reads NAGVMQNPRHLVRRRGQEARLRCSPMKGHSHVYWYRQLPEEGLKFMVYLQKENIIDESGMPKERFSAEFPKEGPSILRIQQVVRGDSAAYFCASSERGPYEQYFGPGTRLTVT.